This T cell receptor beta chain was sequenced for a study of blood T cell repertoires in COVID-19. Overall study context: Sample material is recorded as cDNA or gDNA derived from T cells, B-cell-depleted T cells, or PBMCs.

Germline CDR1 and CDR2: GTSNPN and SVGIG (reference sequence). V lost 5 bases, J lost 3 bases, and 7 bases stayed unmatched. The CDR3 is 15 residues long. Data came from immunoSEQ multiplex PCR; TCRdb stores just in-frame clones and leaves some out. The profile shows about 69,000 clones, 75% to 90% of them singletons. The TCR comes from a man aged 25-40 years with acute or convalescent COVID-19. Sequencing was performed on peripheral blood. The V gene is TRBV30, the J gene TRBJ2-2, with 9 bases aligning to TRBD1. Here the CDR3 DNA reads TGTGCCTGGTCCGGGACAGGGTGGGACACCGGGGAGCTGTTTTTT. Encoded protein: CAWSGTGWDTGELFF.